The 21 T cell receptor beta chains reported below all come from one sample, sequenced in a study of T cell repertoires in aging, cancer and after chemotherapy. Multiplex touch-down PCR with TRB-A/B primers amplified rearranged V-D-J TRB sequences. TCRdb re-analysed the multiplex PCR reads in MiXCR, keeping a single row per CDR3 protein. In the table there are more than 9,000 distinct CDR3 sequences, under 45% of which are singletons. The template was genomic DNA from peripheral blood, not RNA. Sequenced material: blood. The source of these receptors is a human donor in good health.

This clonotype is categorized as medium-sized. V and J are TRBV12-3 or TRBV12-4 and TRBJ2-7; D not resolved. The germline V and J ends were trimmed by 6 bases and 3 bases, with 12 bases remaining between them. The CDR3 is made up of 13 amino acids. DNA for the CDR3: TGTGCCAGCAGCCGCCCGGGCCACTACGAGCAGTACTTC. This codes for CASSRPGHYEQYF.

V and J are TRBV6-1 and TRBJ2-1; 10 positions agree with TRBD2. The CDR3 extends over 15 amino acids. Germline V gene sequence: CDR1 MNHNS, CDR2 SASEGT. The junction had 1 base not matched to a gene; V was cut back by 1 base and J by 4 bases. CDR3 nucleotide sequence: TGTGCCAGCAGTGAAGTTAGCGGGGGGTACAATGAGCAGTTCTTC. Translating gives CASSEVSGGYNEQFF.

A word on this clonotype: Relative to the germline gene, one junction end is altered; a read error may explain this. DNA for the CDR3: TGTGCCATCAGTAATACAGGGCAAGAGACCCAGTACTTC. Residues: CAISNTGQETQYF. The V and J genes are TRBV10-1 and TRBJ2-5, with TRBD1 as a possible D gene (6 bases). The CDR3 sequence is 13 residues long. Germline V gives CDR1 WNHNN, CDR2 SYGVQD (reference sequence).

In its sample, this clonotype was seen a few times. The chain carries TRBV20-1 and TRBJ1-4, with 7 bases fitting TRBD1. Trimming took 5 bases from V and 4 from J; bases not matched to a gene: 10. CDR1 is DFQATT and CDR2 is SNEGSKA in the germline V gene (reference sequence). CDR3 size: 15 residues. The CDR3: CSADRVGRINEKLFF. For the CDR3, the DNA is TGCAGTGCTGACAGGGTGGGAAGGATTAATGAAAAACTGTTTTTT.

This sequence joins TRBV7-2 and TRBJ2-3; no reliable D call. Trimming pared 7 bases from V and 1 base from J, leaving 15 bases between. CDR1 is SGHTA, CDR2 FQGNSA, per germline. The CDR3 has 15 residues. CDR3 nucleotides: TGTGCCAGCACCAAAGAGGTTGGGGGCACAGATACGCAGTATTTT. Translating gives CASTKEVGGTDTQYF. The full variable domain, rest sourced from reference TRBV7-2 and TRBJ2-3, is GAGVSQSPSNKVTEKGKDVELRCDPISGHTALYWYRQSLGQGLEFLIYFQGNSAPDKSGLPSDRFSAERTGGSVSTLTIQRTQQEDSAVYLCASTKEVGGTDTQYFGPGTRLTVL.

This chain connects TRBV6-5 to TRBJ1-1; 10 bases map to TRBD1. The CDR3 has 14 residues. Per germline, CDR1 MNHEY and CDR2 SVGAGI. V lost 4 bases to trimming and J lost 4 bases; unmatched junction nucleotides: 3. CDR3 sequence reads: CASSSRDRGTEAFF. For the CDR3, the DNA is TGTGCCAGCAGTTCCCGGGACAGGGGCACTGAAGCTTTCTTT.

This clonotype showed up just a few times. This rearrangement joins TRBV7-9 to TRBJ2-2; D call uncertain. Looked up from germline, CDR1 is SEHNR and CDR2 is FQNEAQ (reference sequence). This CDR3 is built from 14 residues. V was clipped by 5 bases and J by 4 bases, with 11 bases between them. The CDR3 bases are TGTGCCAGCAGCCCGGAACGGGTCACCGGGGAGCTGTTTTTT. Its protein is CASSPERVTGELFF.

This clonotype has a handful of counts. This chain connects TRBV28 to TRBJ1-2; the match to TRBD1 covers 7 bases. The CDR3 is 13 amino acids. Trimming took 4 bases from V and 5 from J; bases not matched to a gene: 4. Per germline, CDR1 MDHEN and CDR2 SYDVKM. As DNA, the CDR3 is TGTGCCAGCAGTTCCGGGACAGTTTATGGCTACACCTTC. Protein sequence: CASSSGTVYGYTF.

The rearrangement links TRBV12-3 or TRBV12-4 to TRBJ2-2, with TRBD2 matching 8 bases. The CDR3 covers 17 residues. V lost 3 bases and J lost 0; bases outside the gene matches: 6. Here the CDR3 DNA reads TGTGCCAGCAGTTTGATGGCGGGGGGCTCGAACACCGGGGAGCTGTTTTTT. Its protein is CASSLMAGGSNTGELFF.

The rearrangement joins TRBV2 to TRBJ1-1; 8 bases line up with TRBD1. J gave up 9 bases and V 5 bases, and 14 bases lay outside the gene matches. There are 15 residues in the CDR3. Germline V lookup: CDR1 SNHLY, CDR2 FYNNEI. The CDR3 DNA sequence: TGTGCCAGCAGTTTCGCGACAGGGGAAAAGTGGAAAGCTTTCTTT. It yields the protein CASSFATGEKWKAFF.

V gene TRBV6-1 combines with J gene TRBJ2-3; D may correspond to TRBD1 or TRBD2 (5 bases each). The germline V gene encodes CDR1 MNHNS and CDR2 SASEGT. The CDR3 covers 14 residues. The V end was cut by 7 bases, the J end by 3 bases, with 14 bases between. In DNA form, the CDR3 reads TGTGCCAGCATCCCGGGGCCAAATACAGATACGCAGTATTTT. It specifies CASIPGPNTDTQYF.

J is TRBJ2-2 and V is TRBV24-1, with D possibly matching TRBD1 (5 bases). CDR1 and CDR2 (germline): KGHDR, SFDVKD. V was clipped by 8 bases and J by 0 bases, with 6 bases between them. The CDR3 runs 13 residues. CDR3 region: CATMGPNTGELFF. In DNA form, the CDR3 reads TGTGCCACCATGGGGCCGAACACCGGGGAGCTGTTTTTT.

This clonotype appeared a single time. For the CDR3, the DNA is TGCAGTGCTAGTACTAGCGGCTACGAGCAGTACTTC. This sequence encodes CSASTSGYEQYF. This sequence joins TRBV20-1 and TRBJ2-7; 8 bases are shared with TRBD2. Germline V lookup: CDR1 DFQATT, CDR2 SNEGSKA (reference sequence). This CDR3 comprises 12 residues. V was clipped by 3 bases and J by 3 bases; unmatched bases: 1.

The gene calls are TRBV20-1 and TRBJ2-7; 9 bases fit TRBD2. Germline CDR1 is DFQATT and CDR2 is SNEGSKA (reference sequence). This CDR3 is 14 amino acids long. Losses at the gene ends were 3 bases for V and 1 base for J; bases not matched to a gene: 4. CDR3 sequence (DNA): TGCAGTGCTAGTCCTAGCGGGGCATCCTACGAGCAGTACGTC. This codes for CSASPSGASYEQYV.

The rearrangement joins TRBV30 to TRBJ1-2; D is perhaps TRBD1 (5 bases). Trimming cost V 4 bases and J 4 bases, with 10 bases left between them. This CDR3 is built from 12 residues. From germline, CDR1 is GTSNPN and CDR2 SVGIG (reference sequence). This CDR3 is CAWTERGYGYTF. CDR3 in DNA: TGTGCCTGGACGGAAAGGGGCTATGGCTACACCTTC.

The chain carries TRBV20-1 and TRBJ1-5; D is ambiguous. The CDR3 spans 15 residues. V lost 0 bases to trimming and J lost 1 base, with 10 bases between them. Germline-derived CDR1 and CDR2 are DFQATT and SNEGSKA (reference sequence). CDR3 in amino acids: CSARDTERSNQPQHF. CDR3 nucleotides: TGCAGTGCTAGAGACACCGAAAGGAGCAATCAGCCCCAGCATTTT.

This clonotype appeared a few times. The chain combines TRBV5-4 with TRBJ2-3; the D gene is possibly TRBD2 (6 bases). Trimming took off 4 bases at V and 3 bases at J, with 9 bases between the two ends. CDR3 length equals 13 residues. Germline lookup yields CDR1 SGHNT and CDR2 YYREEE (reference sequence). CDR3 nucleotides: TGTGCCAGCAGCAAGGGGACTACAGATACGCAGTATTTT. Encoded protein: CASSKGTTDTQYF.

The CDR3 loop reads CASSEAGRDIQYF. Here the CDR3 DNA reads TGTGCCAGCAGTGAGGCAGGGAGGGACATTCAGTACTTC. The gene calls are TRBV6-5 and TRBJ2-4, with 7 bases fitting TRBD2. The CDR3 sequence is 13 residues long. V lost 5 bases, J lost 8 bases, and 6 bases stayed unmatched. Germline V gene data show CDR1 as MNHEY and CDR2 as SVGAGI.

V is TRBV5-1 and J is TRBJ1-4, with D maybe TRBD1 (6 bases). This CDR3 is built from 15 residues. Germline-derived CDR1 and CDR2 are SGHRS and YFSETQ. V shed 0 bases and J shed 8 bases, with 14 bases lying between them. The CDR3 reads CASSLGGGIEEKLFF. The CDR3 bases are TGCGCCAGCAGCTTGGGAGGGGGGATAGAAGAAAAACTGTTTTTT.

CDR3 bases: TGTGCCAGCAGCTTATCGGGCCCGAACACTGAAGCTTTCTTT. It is translated as CASSLSGPNTEAFF. The gene calls are TRBV11-2 and TRBJ1-1; D unclear. Germline assignment: CDR1 SGHAT and CDR2 FQNNGV. The germline V and J ends were trimmed by 2 bases and 1 base, with 8 bases remaining between them. There are 14 residues in the CDR3.

The chain uses TRBV30 and TRBJ2-7; maybe TRBD1 (5 bases). Germline V lookup: CDR1 GTSNPN, CDR2 SVGIG (reference sequence). Trimming removed 0 bases from V and 4 bases from J, with 16 bases in between. The CDR3 covers 15 residues. CDR3 amino acids: CAWSVRGIGQYEQYF. DNA of the CDR3: TGTGCCTGGAGTGTAAGGGGAATAGGGCAATACGAGCAGTACTTC.